The 19 T cell receptor beta chains presented below share a single source sample, sequenced in a study of CD8 T cells in ankylosing spondylitis. Study results and limitations: Apparently characteristic of ankylosing spondylitis blood was a TCR beta motif (roughly eight highly homologous variants).

The antigens these receptors bind are not known. TCRdb independently ran MiXCR on the 5' RACE reads; one entry per CDR3 protein. The profile shows 130,000 or so distinct CDR3 sequences, 15% to 20% of them singletons. Sequencing was carried out using blood, either unsorted or a sorted T cell fraction (not recorded which). These receptors were obtained from a male donor with ankylosing spondylitis.

This clonotype was seen a handful of times. CDR3 amino acids: CASTGPLAGATDTQYF. CDR3 nucleotide sequence: TGTGCCAGCACCGGCCCACTAGCGGGAGCAACAGATACGCAGTATTTT. This chain joins TRBV27 and TRBJ2-3; 11 bases line up with TRBD2. Per the germline V gene, CDR1 is MNHEY and CDR2 is SMNVEV (reference sequence). CDR3 length: 16 residues. J gave up 3 bases and V 7 bases, and 9 bases lay outside the gene matches.

The chain couples TRBV19 to TRBJ1-5; D is uncertain. The germline V and J ends were trimmed by 2 bases and 6 bases, with 5 bases remaining between them. CDR1 LNHDA and CDR2 SQIVND come from the germline V gene (reference sequence). CDR3 size: 12 residues. The CDR3 reads CASSISFQPQHF. The CDR3 DNA is TGTGCCAGTAGTATAAGTTTTCAGCCCCAGCATTTT.

The chain links TRBV14 to TRBJ2-7, with a weak D call TRBD2 (6 bases). The length of the CDR3 is 17 residues. Germline V lookup: CDR1 SGHDN, CDR2 FVKESK. Deletions cut 9 bases from V and 0 bases from J, with 24 bases between. The CDR3 sequence: CASFVRSGGKVSYEQYF. The DNA for the CDR3 is TGTGCCAGTTTCGTAAGGTCGGGCGGGAAAGTCTCCTACGAGCAGTACTTC.

In its sample, this clonotype was seen a few times. V is TRBV27 and J is TRBJ2-3; 10 bases agree with TRBD2. From germline, CDR1 is MNHEY and CDR2 SMNVEV (reference sequence). V shed 4 bases, J shed 0 bases, and the junction held 13 bases outside the gene matches. CDR3 length equals 19 residues. The CDR3 sequence is CASSSLQGLAEPSTDTQYF. DNA for the CDR3: TGTGCCAGCAGTTCATTACAAGGACTAGCGGAACCTAGCACAGATACGCAGTATTTT.

In DNA, the CDR3 is TGTGCCAGCAGTTACGACAGGGGCACTGAAGCTTTCTTT. Protein product: CASSYDRGTEAFF. V usage is TRBV6-5 and J usage is TRBJ1-1; 8 bases are a match to TRBD1. CDR3 size: 13 residues. The germline CDR1 and CDR2 sequences are MNHEY and SVGAGI. V was clipped by 2 bases and J by 4 bases; unmatched bases: 0.

V gene TRBV28 combines with J gene TRBJ2-1; D call uncertain. Germline CDR1 and CDR2: MDHEN and SYDVKM. CDR3 length equals 15 residues. With 3 bases removed from V and 0 bases from J, the gap between germline ends came to 9 bases. The CDR3 here is CASSLLSSSYNEQFF. CDR3 nucleotides: TGTGCCAGCAGTTTGCTATCGAGCTCCTACAATGAGCAGTTCTTC. The full variable domain, with the rest looked up from reference TRBV28 and TRBJ2-1, is DVKVTQSSRYLVKRTGEKVFLECVQDMDHENMFWYRQDPGLGLRLIYFSYDVKMKEKGDIPEGYSVSREKKERFSLILESASTNQTSMYLCASSLLSSSYNEQFFGPGTRLTVL.

This clonotype occurred a few times. The rearrangement links TRBV4-2 to TRBJ2-1; a possible D gene is TRBD1 (5 bases). This CDR3 is 16 amino acids long. Germline V gene sequence: CDR1 LGHNA, CDR2 YNFKEQ. V was pared by 0 bases and J by 0 bases, with 9 bases between. The CDR3 DNA follows: TGTGCCAGCAGCCAAGATGGGGCTAGCTCCTACAATGAGCAGTTCTTC. It specifies CASSQDGASSYNEQFF.

Remarks on this clonotype: Germline is not matched at one junction end, which may reflect a read error. V and J are TRBV12-3 or TRBV12-4 and TRBJ1-1; the D gene is possibly TRBD1 (6 bases). CDR3 length: 14 amino acids. CDR3 coding DNA: TGTGCCAGCAGCTTAGGTGGGGGCCGCACTGAAGCTTTCTTT. Protein product: CASSLGGGRTEAFF.

This clonotype was recorded at least ten times. The V and J genes are TRBV9 and TRBJ2-3, with D possibly matching TRBD2 (5 bases). Germline V gene data show CDR1 as SGDLS and CDR2 as YYNGEE. The CDR3 totals 15 residues. V shed 4 bases and J shed 0 bases, with 12 bases lying between them. In DNA form, the CDR3 reads TGTGCCAGCAGCCTAGGACTCTTTAGCACAGATACGCAGTATTTT. Amino acid sequence: CASSLGLFSTDTQYF.

This clonotype is a singleton in its sample. This rearrangement joins TRBV7-8 to TRBJ1-1, with D uncertain. V lost 5 bases and J lost 6, with 19 bases in between. From germline, CDR1 is SGHVS and CDR2 FQNEAQ. CDR3 length: 15 residues. This chain's CDR3 is CASSLTFDRISEAFF. The CDR3 DNA sequence: TGTGCCAGCAGCCTAACTTTCGACCGGATCTCTGAAGCTTTCTTT.

The genes are TRBV5-5 and TRBJ1-5, with D uncertain. The CDR3 covers 13 residues. V shed 1 base and J shed 7 bases, with 9 bases lying between them. The germline gives CDR1 SGHKS, CDR2 YYEKEE (reference sequence). CDR3 region: CASSLLVGQPQHF. The CDR3 bases are TGTGCCAGCAGCTTGTTGGTGGGCCAGCCCCAGCATTTT.

This clonotype was observed many times. The chain couples TRBV20-1 to TRBJ2-1; 7 nucleotides agree with TRBD2. The V segment lost 0 bases and the J segment 6 bases; nucleotides outside the gene matches: 8. CDR1 DFQATT and CDR2 SNEGSKA come from the germline V gene (reference sequence). The CDR3 contains 15 residues. CDR3 DNA sequence: TGCAGTGCTAGAGATCCGGCGGGGGAGGGCAATGAGCAGTTCTTC. Its translation is CSARDPAGEGNEQFF.

CDR3 amino acids: CASSLSTGEQYF. The CDR3 DNA reads as TGTGCCAGCAGTTTATCAACTGGCGAGCAGTACTTC. The chain combines TRBV12-3 or TRBV12-4 with TRBJ2-7; D is undetermined. The CDR3 sequence is 12 residues long. Between the trimmed V and J ends, which lost 2 bases and 6 bases, there was a span of 8 bases.

This clonotype was counted between two and nine times. The chain has TRBV3-1 and TRBJ2-7; D is possibly TRBD2 (5 bases). V was shortened by 4 bases and J by 0 bases, with 7 bases between the two germline ends. Germline V gene data show CDR1 as LGHDT and CDR2 as YNNKEL (reference sequence). The CDR3 is 13 residues long. CDR3 sequence reads: CASSRGSSYEQYF. The CDR3 bases are TGTGCCAGCAGCCGAGGGAGCTCCTACGAGCAGTACTTC.

This clonotype was observed at least ten times. The chain recombines TRBV29-1 with TRBJ1-1; 7 nucleotides line up with TRBD1. Germline CDR1 reads SQVTM; CDR2 reads ANQGSEA. V dropped 0 bases and J dropped 1; count of bases not matched to a gene: 5. The CDR3 covers 15 residues. CDR3 in amino acids: CSVEDGRGWNTEAFF. CDR3 sequence (DNA): TGCAGCGTTGAAGATGGCAGGGGGTGGAACACTGAAGCTTTCTTT.

A single count supports this clonotype. Relative to the germline gene, one junction end is altered; a read error may explain this. CDR3 coding DNA: TGTGCCACCAGTCCCGGCAGGGGCGTCATTCAGTACTTC. The encoded protein is CATSPGRGVIQYF. The V gene is TRBV27, the J gene TRBJ2-4, with D possibly TRBD1 on 6 matching bases. The CDR3 is 13 residues long. Germline CDR1 MNHEY, CDR2 SMNVEV (reference sequence).

This chain connects TRBV27 to TRBJ1-5; D uncertain. CDR1 and CDR2 from the germline V gene are MNHEY and SMNVEV (reference sequence). The CDR3 has 14 amino acids. V was shortened by 3 bases and J by 9 bases, with 15 bases between the two germline ends. The CDR3 region is CASSFSGEGRPQHF. In DNA form, the CDR3 reads TGTGCCAGCAGTTTTTCAGGCGAAGGGCGGCCCCAGCATTTT.

The V call is TRBV20-1, the J call TRBJ1-4; 8 bases line up with TRBD1. The CDR3 has 13 amino acids. After removal of 5 bases from V and 10 bases from J, the junction contained 9 bases not matched to a gene. Per the germline V gene, CDR1 is DFQATT and CDR2 is SNEGSKA (reference sequence). The CDR3: CSAAGDRIGKLFF. The CDR3 DNA sequence: TGCAGTGCTGCCGGGGACAGGATAGGAAAACTGTTTTTT.

The V and J genes are TRBV7-6 and TRBJ2-7, with 9 bases aligning to TRBD2. J was trimmed by 6 bases and V by 5 bases; bases with no gene match: 8. Per germline, CDR1 SGHVS and CDR2 FNYEAQ. This CDR3 region has 14 residues. CDR3 region: CASSLSGSATEQYF. The CDR3 DNA follows: TGTGCCAGCAGCCTTAGCGGGAGTGCCACCGAGCAGTACTTC. The full variable domain, with the rest looked up from reference TRBV7-6 and TRBJ2-7, is GAGVSQSPRYKVTKRGQDVALRCDPISGHVSLYWYRQALGQGPEFLTYFNYEAQQDKSGLPNDRFSAERPEGSISTLTIQRTEQRDSAMYRCASSLSGSATEQYFGPGTRLTVT.